The 12 T cell receptor beta chains in this list originate from one sample, sequenced in a study of T cells in Graves' hyperthyroidism and ophthalmopathy. The source material, RNA transcripts, was used to amplify TCR beta CDR3 regions. With the HTBI primer set, the TCR CDR3 went through a first round of RT-PCR. TCRdb passed the multiplex PCR reads through MiXCR, listing each CDR3 protein once. The top ten hold 49% of the sample, which has 350,000 or so distinct CDR3 sequences, 18% seen once. Source material: blood. These TCRs come from a woman aged 50 to 60 with Graves' hyperthyroidism.

This clonotype was observed at least ten times. This chain links TRBV6-2 or TRBV6-3 with TRBJ2-5; 7 nucleotides align to TRBD1. The J segment lost 5 bases and the V segment lost 7 bases, leaving 13 bases of the junction unmatched. The CDR3 is 15 residues long. From germline, CDR1 is MNHEY and CDR2 SVGEGT. CDR3 region: CASTSGQHIGETQYF. CDR3 nucleotide sequence: TGTGCCAGCACCTCGGGACAGCATATAGGGGAGACCCAGTACTTC.

This clonotype has ten or more counts. This CDR3 reads CASRQGGNQPQHF. In DNA, the CDR3 is TGCGCCAGCAGACAGGGAGGCAATCAGCCCCAGCATTTT. The chain is built from TRBV10-2 and TRBJ1-5, with a possible D match to TRBD1 (6 bases). The CDR3 is made up of 13 amino acids. V lost 6 bases to trimming and J lost 2 bases, with 8 bases between them. The germline V gene has CDR1 WSHSY and CDR2 SAAADI.

DNA for the CDR3: TGCGCCAGCAGCTTTCCCCCGAACACTGAAGCTTTCTTT. This codes for CASSFPPNTEAFF. J is TRBJ1-1 and V is TRBV5-1; D is unresolved. Germline CDR1 is SGHRS and CDR2 is YFSETQ. V shed 2 bases and J shed 1 base, with 6 bases lying between them. This CDR3 has 13 amino acids.

The chain employs TRBV30 and TRBJ1-5; D may be TRBD1 (5 bases). Germline CDR1 reads GTSNPN; CDR2 reads SVGIG (reference sequence). The CDR3 is made up of 13 amino acids. V lost 3 bases, J lost 5 bases, and 11 bases lay in between. The CDR3 DNA is TGTGCCTGGAGCCTCGGAGGGGATCAGCCCCAGCATTTT. It yields the protein CAWSLGGDQPQHF.

This clonotype appeared many times. The chain combines TRBV6-9 with TRBJ1-4; D uncertain. CDR1 and CDR2 from the germline V gene are MNHGY and SVAAGI. The CDR3 consists of 18 residues. Trimming pared 0 bases from V and 0 bases from J, leaving 14 bases between. CDR3 sequence: CASSYSQIAEATNEKLFF. In DNA, the CDR3 is TGTGCCAGCAGTTATTCGCAGATCGCAGAGGCAACTAATGAAAAACTGTTTTTT.

The sample holds many counts of this clonotype. This sequence joins TRBV11-2 and TRBJ1-5; D remains ambiguous. The ends were cut back, 10 bases at V and 3 bases at J, with 13 bases in the middle. This CDR3 spans 13 amino acids. Germline values: CDR1 SGHAT, CDR2 FQNNGV. DNA of the CDR3: TGTGCCACCTCGGACGGATTCAATCAGCCCCAGCATTTT. Translated, it gives CATSDGFNQPQHF. The full variable domain, its missing parts supplied by reference TRBV11-2 and TRBJ1-5, is EAGVAQSPRYKIIEKRQSVAFWCNPISGHATLYWYQQILGQGPKLLIQFQNNGVVDDSQLPKDRFSAERLKGVDSTLKIQPAKLEDSAVYLCATSDGFNQPQHFGDGTRLSIL.

V is TRBV6-1 and J is TRBJ1-5; D possibly corresponds to TRBD1 (5 bases). The V end lost 2 bases, the J end lost 7 bases, and 15 bases lay between the germline ends. The germline CDR1 and CDR2 sequences are MNHNS and SASEGT. The CDR3 consists of 15 residues. Here the CDR3 reads CASSEIGGVGQPQHF. DNA for the CDR3: TGTGCCAGCAGTGAAATTGGGGGTGTCGGCCAGCCCCAGCATTTT.

J is TRBJ2-1 and V is TRBV6-1; 8 nucleotides align to TRBD2. Germline CDR1 is MNHNS and CDR2 is SASEGT. The V segment lost 2 bases and the J segment 9 bases; nucleotides outside the gene matches: 3. The CDR3 sequence is 13 residues long. The CDR3 here is CASSERLAREQFF. In DNA, the CDR3 is TGTGCCAGCAGTGAAAGACTAGCGCGTGAGCAGTTCTTC.

As concerns this clonotype: This could be a read error, since a much larger clone is one nucleotide away. The V and J genes are TRBV29-1 and TRBJ2-5; 8 bases fit TRBD1. Germline lookup yields CDR1 SQVTM and CDR2 ANQGSEA. V was pared by 4 bases and J by 5 bases, with 6 bases of the junction left unmatched. The CDR3 sequence is 13 residues long. As DNA, the CDR3 is TGCAGCGTTGGTGCAGGGGGCTGGGAGACCCAGTACTTC. This codes for CSVGAGGWETQYF. Together with reference TRBV29-1 and TRBJ2-5, the CDR3 gives the full variable domain: SAVISQKPSRDICQRGTSLTIQCQVDSQVTMMFWYRQQPGQSLTLIATANQGSEATYESGFVIDKFPISRPNLTFSTLTVSNMSPEDSSIYLCSVGAGGWETQYFGPGTRLLVL.

The rearrangement uses TRBV20-1 and TRBJ1-2; no clear D gene. Trimming pared 5 bases from V and 4 bases from J, leaving 14 bases between. Germline V gene data show CDR1 as DFQATT and CDR2 as SNEGSKA (reference sequence). This CDR3 has 13 amino acids. CDR3 coding DNA: TGCAGTGCTGAGGACGTCGGGAGCTATGGCTACACCTTC. This codes for CSAEDVGSYGYTF.

This clonotype has a count of ten or more. The rearrangement joins TRBV2 to TRBJ2-5; D remains ambiguous. Germline loops: CDR1 SNHLY, CDR2 FYNNEI. This CDR3 contains 15 residues. V dropped 6 bases and J dropped 3 bases, with 17 bases sitting between them. The CDR3 DNA reads TGTGCCAGCAGCGGGTTGGCCACTAAGGAAGAGACCCAGTACTTC. It is translated as CASSGLATKEETQYF.

The genes are TRBV6-1 and TRBJ2-4; 11 nucleotides agree with TRBD2. J gave up 1 base and V 6 bases, and 11 bases lay outside the gene matches. This CDR3 is 18 amino acids long. Germline loops: CDR1 MNHNS, CDR2 SASEGT. Written as DNA, the CDR3 is TGTGCCAGCAGCCCTTTAGCGGGAGGGTTTACGGCCAAAAACATTCAGTACTTC. It specifies CASSPLAGGFTAKNIQYF.